The rows below give T cell receptor beta chains drawn from one sample of a study of cytomegalovirus exposure and HLA in healthy donors. Generated by immunoSEQ multiplex PCR, the TCRdb table keeps only in-frame clones and is missing some. Of 250,000 or so clones in the sample, approximately 91% were seen once. The sequenced material came from PBMCs. These receptors originate from a girl aged 2-9 years in good health and CMV-seronegative. CDR3s include the opening cysteine and the closing phenylalanine or tryptophan. Each record gives: CDR3 length, J gene, clone size, V gene, CDR3 protein. Not all rows give a size; the values are once, few, many and, for expanded clones, a class.

14 | TRBJ1-6 | - | TRBV19 | CASSMGIRNSPLHF
15 | TRBJ2-1 | - | TRBV10-3 | CAISLAGGPYNEQFF
14 | TRBJ2-2 | - | TRBV5-1 | CASRIGQETGELFF
15 | TRBJ2-5 | - | TRBV7-2 | CASSLAGPAGETQYF
16 | TRBJ1-1 | - | TRBV18 | CASSPGPRQGRTEAFF
15 | TRBJ1-1 | - | TRBV5-1 | CASRSTGTGGAEAFF
17 | TRBJ1-5 | - | TRBV6-1 | CASSESSGFRRNQPQHF
16 | TRBJ2-7 | - | TRBV29-1 | CSVEEPHRRQGREQYF
13 | TRBJ1-5 | once | TRBV9 | CASSAQGFQPQHF
16 | TRBJ2-5 | - | TRBV6-5 | CASSSPRVRGEETQYF
12 | TRBJ2-7 | - | TRBV6-6 | CASRGLAYEQYF